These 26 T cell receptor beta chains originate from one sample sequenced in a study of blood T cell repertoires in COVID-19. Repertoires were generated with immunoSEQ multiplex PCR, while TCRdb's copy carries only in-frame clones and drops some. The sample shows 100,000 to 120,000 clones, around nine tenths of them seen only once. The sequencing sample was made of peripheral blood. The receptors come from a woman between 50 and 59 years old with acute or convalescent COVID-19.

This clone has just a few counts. The CDR3 DNA follows: TGTGCCAGTGTTGACCTCGGGCAGGGGATCGGCTACACCTTC. Amino acids: CASVDLGQGIGYTF. This chain joins TRBV19 and TRBJ1-2; TRBD1 is a possible D gene (6 bases). Germline-derived CDR1 and CDR2 are LNHDA and SQIVND (reference sequence). CDR3 length: 14 amino acids. The germline V and J ends were trimmed by 8 bases and 8 bases, with 21 bases remaining between them.

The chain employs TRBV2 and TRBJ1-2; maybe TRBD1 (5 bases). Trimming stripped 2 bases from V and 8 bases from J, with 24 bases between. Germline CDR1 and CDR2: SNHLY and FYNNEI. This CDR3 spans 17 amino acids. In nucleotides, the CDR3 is TGTGCCAGCAGTGAATCCCGTCCCGCAGGGATTCCACGGGGCTACACCTTC. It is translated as CASSESRPAGIPRGYTF.

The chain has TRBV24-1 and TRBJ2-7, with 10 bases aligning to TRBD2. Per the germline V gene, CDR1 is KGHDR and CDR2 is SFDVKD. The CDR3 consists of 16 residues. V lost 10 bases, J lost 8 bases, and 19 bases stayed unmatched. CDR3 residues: CATPIRGLKREGQQYF. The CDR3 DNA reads TGTGCCACACCGATAAGGGGGCTAAAGCGGGAGGGCCAGCAGTACTTC.

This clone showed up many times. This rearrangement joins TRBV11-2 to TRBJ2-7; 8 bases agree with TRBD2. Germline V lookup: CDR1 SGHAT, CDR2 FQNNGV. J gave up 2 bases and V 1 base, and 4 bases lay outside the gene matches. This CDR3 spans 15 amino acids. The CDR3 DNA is TGTGCCAGCAGCTTAGCCGGGACTAGACCCTACGAGCAGTACTTC. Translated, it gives CASSLAGTRPYEQYF.

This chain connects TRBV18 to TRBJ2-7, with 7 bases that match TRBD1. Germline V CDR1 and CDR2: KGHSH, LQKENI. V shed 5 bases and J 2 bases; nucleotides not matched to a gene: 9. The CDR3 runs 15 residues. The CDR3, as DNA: TGTGCCAGCTCAGACCCCGGGACAGCCGCCTACGAGCAGTACTTC. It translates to CASSDPGTAAYEQYF.

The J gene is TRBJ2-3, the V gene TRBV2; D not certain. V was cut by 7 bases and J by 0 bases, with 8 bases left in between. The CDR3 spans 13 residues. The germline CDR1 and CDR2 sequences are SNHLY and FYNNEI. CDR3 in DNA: TGTGCCAGCAACGTGGCCAGCACAGATACGCAGTATTTT. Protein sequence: CASNVASTDTQYF.

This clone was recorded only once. The CDR3 protein is CASSEVGEGGYEQYF. The CDR3 region has the DNA TGTGCCAGCAGTGAGGTGGGGGAAGGGGGCTACGAGCAGTACTTC. This chain connects TRBV28 to TRBJ2-7; possibly TRBD1 for D (6 bases). The CDR3 totals 15 residues. Germline V lookup: CDR1 MDHEN, CDR2 SYDVKM. The V gene lost 5 bases and the J gene lost 3 bases, with 17 bases spanning the gap.

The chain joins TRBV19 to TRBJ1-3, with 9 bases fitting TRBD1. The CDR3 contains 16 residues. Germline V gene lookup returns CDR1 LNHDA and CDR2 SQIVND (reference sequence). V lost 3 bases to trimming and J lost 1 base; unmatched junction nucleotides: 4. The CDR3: CASSIIGTGSGNTIYF. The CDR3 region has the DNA TGTGCCAGTAGTATTATCGGGACAGGGTCTGGAAACACCATATATTTT. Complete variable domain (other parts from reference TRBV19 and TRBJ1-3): DGGITQSPKYLFRKEGQNVTLSCEQNLNHDAMYWYRQDPGQGLRLIYYSQIVNDFQKGDIAEGYSVSREKKESFPLTVTSAQKNPTAFYLCASSIIGTGSGNTIYFGEGSWLTVV.

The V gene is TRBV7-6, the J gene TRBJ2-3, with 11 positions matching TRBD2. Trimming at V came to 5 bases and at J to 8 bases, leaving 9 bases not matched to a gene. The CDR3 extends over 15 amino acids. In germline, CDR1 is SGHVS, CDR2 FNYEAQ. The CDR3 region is CASSRLAGGGGTQYF. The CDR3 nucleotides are TGTGCCAGCAGCCGTCTAGCGGGAGGAGGGGGTACGCAGTATTTT.

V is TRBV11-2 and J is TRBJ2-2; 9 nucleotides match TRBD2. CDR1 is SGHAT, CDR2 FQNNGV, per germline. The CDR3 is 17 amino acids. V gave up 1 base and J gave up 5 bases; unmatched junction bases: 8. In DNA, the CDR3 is TGTGCCAGCAGCTTAGGCTTGCGGGAGGGCCGGACCGGGGAGCTGTTTTTT. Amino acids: CASSLGLREGRTGELFF.

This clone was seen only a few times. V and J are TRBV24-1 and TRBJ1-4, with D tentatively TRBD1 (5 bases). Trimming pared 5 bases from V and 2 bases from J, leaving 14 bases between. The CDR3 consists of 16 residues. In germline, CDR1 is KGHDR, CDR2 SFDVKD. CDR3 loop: CATSASGAGTNEKLFF. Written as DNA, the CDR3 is TGTGCCACCAGTGCCTCTGGGGCAGGGACTAATGAAAAACTGTTTTTT.

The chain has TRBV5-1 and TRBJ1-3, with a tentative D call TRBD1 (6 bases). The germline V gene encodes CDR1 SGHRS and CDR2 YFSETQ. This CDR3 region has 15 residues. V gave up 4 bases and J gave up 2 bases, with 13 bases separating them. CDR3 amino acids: CASSVDTGPGNTIYF. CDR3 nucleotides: TGCGCCAGCAGCGTAGACACAGGGCCTGGAAACACCATATATTTT. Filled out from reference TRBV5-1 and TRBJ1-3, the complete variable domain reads KAGVTQTPRYLIKTRGQQVTLSCSPISGHRSVSWYQQTPGQGLQFLFEYFSETQRNKGNFPGRFSGRQFSNSRSEMNVSTLELGDSALYLCASSVDTGPGNTIYFGEGSWLTVV.

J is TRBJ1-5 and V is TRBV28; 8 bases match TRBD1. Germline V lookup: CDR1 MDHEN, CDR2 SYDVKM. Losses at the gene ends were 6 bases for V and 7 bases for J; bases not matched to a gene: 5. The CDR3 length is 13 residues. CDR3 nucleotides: TGTGCCAGCAGGACGACAGGGGTACAGCCCCAGCATTTT. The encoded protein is CASRTTGVQPQHF.

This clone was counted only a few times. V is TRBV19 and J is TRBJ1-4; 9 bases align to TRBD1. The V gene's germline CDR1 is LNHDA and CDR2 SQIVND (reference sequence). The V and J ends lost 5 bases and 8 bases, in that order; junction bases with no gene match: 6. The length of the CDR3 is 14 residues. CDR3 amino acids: CASSLRTGAEKLFF. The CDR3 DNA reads TGTGCCAGTAGTCTCCGGACAGGGGCGGAAAAACTGTTTTTT.

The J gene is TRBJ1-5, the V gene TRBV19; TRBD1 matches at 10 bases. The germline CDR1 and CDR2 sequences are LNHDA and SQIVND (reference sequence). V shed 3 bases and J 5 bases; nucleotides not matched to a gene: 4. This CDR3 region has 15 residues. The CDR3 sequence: CASSMDRGEYQPQHF. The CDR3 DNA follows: TGTGCCAGTAGTATGGACAGGGGGGAATATCAGCCCCAGCATTTT.

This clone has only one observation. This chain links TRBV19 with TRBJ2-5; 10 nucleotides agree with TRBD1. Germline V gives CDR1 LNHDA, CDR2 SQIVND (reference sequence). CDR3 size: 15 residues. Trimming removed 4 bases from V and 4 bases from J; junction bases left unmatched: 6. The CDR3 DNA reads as TGTGCCAGTAGTAAAGACAGGGGGCTGGGAGAGACCCAGTACTTC. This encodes CASSKDRGLGETQYF.

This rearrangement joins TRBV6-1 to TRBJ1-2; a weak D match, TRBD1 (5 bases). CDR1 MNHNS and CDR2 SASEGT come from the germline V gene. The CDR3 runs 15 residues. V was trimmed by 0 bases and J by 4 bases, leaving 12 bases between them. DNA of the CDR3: TGTGCCAGCAGTGAAGCTGCAGGGAACATCTATGGCTACACCTTC. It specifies CASSEAAGNIYGYTF.

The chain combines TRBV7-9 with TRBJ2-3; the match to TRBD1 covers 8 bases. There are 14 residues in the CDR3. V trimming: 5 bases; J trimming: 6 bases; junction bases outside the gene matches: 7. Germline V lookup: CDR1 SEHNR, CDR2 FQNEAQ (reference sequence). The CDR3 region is CASSLGDRKDTQYF. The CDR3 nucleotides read TGTGCCAGCAGCCTAGGGGACAGGAAGGATACGCAGTATTTT.

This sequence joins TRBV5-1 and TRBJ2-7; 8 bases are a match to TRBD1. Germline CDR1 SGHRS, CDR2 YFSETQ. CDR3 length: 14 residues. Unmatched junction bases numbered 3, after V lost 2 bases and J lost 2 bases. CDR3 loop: CASSLQGVPYEQYF. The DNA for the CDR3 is TGCGCCAGCAGCTTACAGGGGGTACCCTACGAGCAGTACTTC.

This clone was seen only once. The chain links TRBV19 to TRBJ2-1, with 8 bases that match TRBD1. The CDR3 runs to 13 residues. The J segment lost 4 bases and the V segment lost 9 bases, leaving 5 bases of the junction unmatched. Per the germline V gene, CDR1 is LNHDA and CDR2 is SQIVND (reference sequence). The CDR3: CARDRGPYNEQFF. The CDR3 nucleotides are TGTGCCAGAGACAGGGGTCCTTACAATGAGCAGTTCTTC.

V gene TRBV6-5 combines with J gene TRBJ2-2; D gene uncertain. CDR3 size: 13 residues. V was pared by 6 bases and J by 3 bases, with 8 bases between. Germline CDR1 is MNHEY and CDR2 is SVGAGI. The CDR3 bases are TGTGCCAGCAGATTGGGCGACACCGGGGAGCTGTTTTTT. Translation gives CASRLGDTGELFF.

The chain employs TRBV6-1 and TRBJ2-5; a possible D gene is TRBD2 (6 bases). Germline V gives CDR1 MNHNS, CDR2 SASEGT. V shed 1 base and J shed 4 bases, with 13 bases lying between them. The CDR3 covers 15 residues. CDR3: CASSEGQGGRETQYF. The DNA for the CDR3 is TGTGCCAGCAGTGAAGGTCAGGGAGGAAGAGAGACCCAGTACTTC.

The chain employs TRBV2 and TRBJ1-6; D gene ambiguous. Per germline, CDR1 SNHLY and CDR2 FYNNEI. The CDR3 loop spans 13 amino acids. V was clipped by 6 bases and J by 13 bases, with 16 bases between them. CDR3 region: CASSYALKTPLHF. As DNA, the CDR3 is TGTGCCAGCAGCTACGCCCTTAAAACTCCCCTCCACTTT.

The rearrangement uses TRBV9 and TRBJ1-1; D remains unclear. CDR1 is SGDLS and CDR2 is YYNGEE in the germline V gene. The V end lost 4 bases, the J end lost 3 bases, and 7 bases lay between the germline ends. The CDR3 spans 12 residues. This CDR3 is CASSRRDTEAFF. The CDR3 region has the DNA TGTGCCAGCAGCAGACGGGACACTGAAGCTTTCTTT.

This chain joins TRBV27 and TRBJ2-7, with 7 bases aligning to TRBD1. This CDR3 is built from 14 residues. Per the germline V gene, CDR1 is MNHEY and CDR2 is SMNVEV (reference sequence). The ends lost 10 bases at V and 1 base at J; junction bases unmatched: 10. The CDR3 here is CATSRQGGSYEQYF. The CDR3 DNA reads TGTGCCACCTCACGACAGGGCGGTTCCTACGAGCAGTACTTC.

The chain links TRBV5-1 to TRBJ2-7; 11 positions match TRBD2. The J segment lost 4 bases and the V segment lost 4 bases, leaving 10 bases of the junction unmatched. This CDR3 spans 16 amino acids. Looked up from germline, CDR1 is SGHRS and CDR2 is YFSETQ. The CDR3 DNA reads TGCGCCAGCAGCCTCACTAGCGGGAGAATCGGTTACGAGCAGTACTTC. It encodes CASSLTSGRIGYEQYF.